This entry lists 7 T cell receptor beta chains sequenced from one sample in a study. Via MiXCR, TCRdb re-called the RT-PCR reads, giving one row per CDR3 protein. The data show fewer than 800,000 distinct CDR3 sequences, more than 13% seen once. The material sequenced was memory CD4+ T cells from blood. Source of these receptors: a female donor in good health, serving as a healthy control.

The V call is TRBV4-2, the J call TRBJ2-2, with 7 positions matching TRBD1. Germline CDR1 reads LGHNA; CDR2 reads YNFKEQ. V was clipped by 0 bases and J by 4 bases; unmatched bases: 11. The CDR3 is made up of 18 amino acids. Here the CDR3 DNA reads TGTGCCAGCAGCCAAGATCTGGAGAGGGGGCAGGCCACCGGGGAGCTGTTTTTT. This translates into CASSQDLERGQATGELFF.

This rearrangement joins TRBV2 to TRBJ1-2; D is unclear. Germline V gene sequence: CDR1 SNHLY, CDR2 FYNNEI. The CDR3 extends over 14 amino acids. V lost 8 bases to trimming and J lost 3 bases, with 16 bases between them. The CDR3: CASRAEWSDYGYTF. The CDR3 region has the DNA TGTGCCAGCCGTGCGGAGTGGTCGGACTATGGCTACACCTTC.

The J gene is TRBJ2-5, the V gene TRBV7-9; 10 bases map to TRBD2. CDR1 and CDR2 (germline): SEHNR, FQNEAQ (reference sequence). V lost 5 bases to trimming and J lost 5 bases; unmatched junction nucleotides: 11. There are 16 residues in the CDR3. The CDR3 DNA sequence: TGTGCCAGCAGCCAGTGGACTAGCGGTTCAGAGGAGACCCAGTACTTC. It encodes CASSQWTSGSEETQYF.

DNA of the CDR3: TGTGCCAGCGACCCAAAGGCTAACAATGAGCAGTTCTTC. Its translation is CASDPKANNEQFF. The chain combines TRBV6-1 with TRBJ2-1; D not resolved. Germline V CDR1 and CDR2: MNHNS, SASEGT. This CDR3 spans 13 amino acids. V was shortened by 8 bases and J by 5 bases, with 13 bases between the two germline ends.

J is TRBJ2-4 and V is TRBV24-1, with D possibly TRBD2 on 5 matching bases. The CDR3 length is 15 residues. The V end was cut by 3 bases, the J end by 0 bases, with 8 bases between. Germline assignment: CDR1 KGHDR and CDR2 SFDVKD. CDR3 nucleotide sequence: TGTGCCACCAGTGATCCAAGCGGAGCCAAAAACATTCAGTACTTC. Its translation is CATSDPSGAKNIQYF.

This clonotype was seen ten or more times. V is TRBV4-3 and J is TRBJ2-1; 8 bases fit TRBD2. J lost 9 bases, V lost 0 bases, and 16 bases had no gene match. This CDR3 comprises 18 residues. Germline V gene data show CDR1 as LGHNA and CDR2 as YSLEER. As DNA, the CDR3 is TGCGCCAGCAGCCAAGATCAAGGGTTGGCTAGCGGGTACCGTGAGCAGTTCTTC. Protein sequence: CASSQDQGLASGYREQFF.

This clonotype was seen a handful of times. As DNA, the CDR3 is TGCGCCAGCAGCTTGGTCAGGCTAGCGGGAGCCCAATTCGCAGATACGCAGTATTTT. This encodes CASSLVRLAGAQFADTQYF. The V call is TRBV5-1, the J call TRBJ2-3; 10 bases line up with TRBD2. CDR1 is SGHRS and CDR2 is YFSETQ in the germline V gene. The CDR3 has 19 residues. Trimming cost V 0 bases and J 4 bases; bases outside gene matches: 14.